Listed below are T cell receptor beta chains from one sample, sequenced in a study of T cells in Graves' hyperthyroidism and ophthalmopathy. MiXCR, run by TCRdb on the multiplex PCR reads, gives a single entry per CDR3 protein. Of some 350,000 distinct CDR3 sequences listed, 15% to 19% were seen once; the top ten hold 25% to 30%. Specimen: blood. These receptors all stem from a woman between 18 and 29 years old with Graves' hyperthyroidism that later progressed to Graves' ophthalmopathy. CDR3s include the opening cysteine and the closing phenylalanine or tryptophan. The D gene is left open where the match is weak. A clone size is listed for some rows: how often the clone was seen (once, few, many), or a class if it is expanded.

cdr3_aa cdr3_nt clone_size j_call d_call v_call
CSASGGRYTDTQYF TGCAGTGCTAGCGGGGGGCGGTACACAGATACGCAGTATTTT - TRBJ2-3 - TRBV20-1
CASSLEGGVSYEQYF TGCGCCAGCAGCTTGGAGGGGGGAGTGTCCTACGAGCAGTACTTC many TRBJ2-7 - TRBV5-1
CSARGTATNEKLFF TGCAGTGCTAGAGGGACAGCAACTAATGAAAAACTGTTTTTT few TRBJ1-4 - TRBV20-1
CSATSGRSYEQFF TGCAGTGCTACCAGCGGGAGGTCCTATGAGCAGTTCTTC many TRBJ2-1 TRBD2 TRBV20-1
CAISESTREGLLTDTQYF TGTGCCATCAGTGAGTCGACTCGGGAGGGACTACTCACAGATACGCAGTATTTT many TRBJ2-3 TRBD2 TRBV10-3
CASSSTGTGGRGELFF TGTGCCAGCAGTTCAACCGGGACAGGGGGCCGCGGGGAGCTGTTTTTT - TRBJ2-2 TRBD1 TRBV12-3/TRBV12-4
CASSDPGLAGGSYEQYF TGTGCCAGCAGCGACCCGGGACTAGCGGGAGGGTCCTACGAGCAGTACTTC - TRBJ2-7 TRBD2 TRBV2
CASSLGSGPYEQYF TGTGCCAGCAGCTTAGGTTCCGGACCCTACGAGCAGTACTTC many TRBJ2-7 - TRBV11-2
CASSYKRELHNEQFF TGTGCCAGCAGTTACAAGCGGGAGTTGCACAATGAGCAGTTCTTC few TRBJ2-1 TRBD2 TRBV6-2/TRBV6-3
CASSPGTSNQPQHF TGTGCCAGCAGCCCCGGAACGAGCAATCAGCCCCAGCATTTT many TRBJ1-5 - TRBV7-2
CSARGSGNTIYF TGCAGTGCTAGGGGCTCTGGAAACACCATATATTTT few TRBJ1-3 - TRBV20-1
CASSAERTSGRAILTDTQYF TGTGCCAGCAGTGCCGAGAGGACTAGCGGGAGGGCCATCCTCACAGATACGCAGTATTTT many TRBJ2-3 TRBD2 TRBV2
CASSLRGCGNTIYF TGTGCCAGCAGCTTAAGAGGGTGCGGAAACACCATATATTTT many TRBJ1-3 - TRBV7-3
CASSIGSRLAGDGYNEQFF TGTGCCAGTAGTATAGGATCCAGACTAGCGGGTGATGGGTACAATGAGCAGTTCTTC - TRBJ2-1 TRBD2 TRBV19